Below, 8 T cell receptor beta chains from the same sample are listed, as sequenced in a study of T cell responses to AZD1222 COVID-19 vaccine. Assay: immunoSEQ multiplex PCR; the TCRdb copy retains only in-frame clones and omits some. The table lists around 50,000 clones, approximately 83% of them singletons. This material consisted of peripheral blood, taken on day 0 of AZD1222 vaccination. The receptor set was obtained from an adult in good health.

The chain's CDR3 is CASTPGWNEQYF. The CDR3 nucleotides read TGTGCCAGCACCCCTGGGTGGAACGAGCAGTACTTC. This sequence joins TRBV7-2 and TRBJ2-7; D not certain. CDR1 SGHTA and CDR2 FQGNSA come from the germline V gene. V dropped 7 bases and J dropped 5 bases, with 12 bases sitting between them. This CDR3 has 12 residues.

This clone has just one count. The rearrangement uses TRBV28 and TRBJ1-3, with TRBD1 matching over 7 bases. Per germline, CDR1 MDHEN and CDR2 SYDVKM. V was clipped by 2 bases and J by 2 bases; unmatched bases: 0. CDR3 size: 14 residues. The CDR3 protein is CASSLDRAGNTIYF. CDR3 coding DNA: TGTGCCAGCAGTTTAGACAGGGCTGGAAACACCATATATTTT.

This clone has a single count. The chain is built from TRBV5-1 and TRBJ1-5, with TRBD1 as a possible D gene (5 bases). Trimming stripped 4 bases from V and 5 bases from J, with 16 bases between. Looked up from germline, CDR1 is SGHRS and CDR2 is YFSETQ. The CDR3 covers 15 residues. CDR3 nucleotide sequence: TGCGCCAGCAGCCCCGAGGGGTTCTCATATCAGCCCCAGCATTTT. Translated: CASSPEGFSYQPQHF. Using reference TRBV5-1 and TRBJ1-5 for the parts outside the CDR3, the full variable domain is KAGVTQTPRYLIKTRGQQVTLSCSPISGHRSVSWYQQTPGQGLQFLFEYFSETQRNKGNFPGRFSGRQFSNSRSEMNVSTLELGDSALYLCASSPEGFSYQPQHFGDGTRLSIL.

The V call is TRBV28, the J call TRBJ2-1, with 7 bases aligning to TRBD2. J lost 6 bases, V lost 3 bases, and 8 bases had no gene match. The CDR3 is 15 residues long. Germline CDR1 reads MDHEN; CDR2 reads SYDVKM. The CDR3 region is CASSLIGEGRNEQFF. In DNA form, the CDR3 reads TGTGCCAGCAGTTTGATTGGGGAGGGCCGCAATGAGCAGTTCTTC.

The rearrangement joins TRBV29-1 to TRBJ2-3, with 7 bases identical to TRBD2. Germline lookup yields CDR1 SQVTM and CDR2 ANQGSEA. The CDR3 contains 14 residues. V was clipped by 7 bases and J by 1 base; unmatched bases: 8. CDR3: CSATPLAGTDTQYF. The CDR3 DNA sequence: TGCAGCGCTACCCCCCTAGCGGGCACAGATACGCAGTATTTT.

The chain joins TRBV10-3 to TRBJ1-2; D is undetermined. This CDR3 contains 14 residues. Germline V CDR1 and CDR2: ENHRY, SYGVKD. V was shortened by 3 bases and J by 0 bases, with 8 bases between the two germline ends. CDR3 bases: TGTGCCATCAGTGACTGGCAGACTAACTATGGCTACACCTTC. This translates into CAISDWQTNYGYTF.

This chain uses TRBV2 with TRBJ2-7; 8 bases fit TRBD2. The CDR3 totals 14 residues. With V trimmed by 7 bases and J by 0 bases, 5 bases remained unmatched. Germline V gene lookup returns CDR1 SNHLY and CDR2 FYNNEI. This CDR3 reads CASILTSASYEQYF. The CDR3 nucleotides read TGTGCCAGCATCCTGACTAGCGCCTCCTACGAGCAGTACTTC.

V gene TRBV7-2 combines with J gene TRBJ2-7; 7 bases are shared with TRBD1. Trimming took 5 bases from V and 0 from J; bases not matched to a gene: 7. There are 15 residues in the CDR3. Germline CDR1 SGHTA, CDR2 FQGNSA. CDR3 loop: CASSPGGSDSYEQYF. The CDR3 DNA is TGTGCCAGCAGCCCAGGGGGTAGCGACTCCTACGAGCAGTACTTC.